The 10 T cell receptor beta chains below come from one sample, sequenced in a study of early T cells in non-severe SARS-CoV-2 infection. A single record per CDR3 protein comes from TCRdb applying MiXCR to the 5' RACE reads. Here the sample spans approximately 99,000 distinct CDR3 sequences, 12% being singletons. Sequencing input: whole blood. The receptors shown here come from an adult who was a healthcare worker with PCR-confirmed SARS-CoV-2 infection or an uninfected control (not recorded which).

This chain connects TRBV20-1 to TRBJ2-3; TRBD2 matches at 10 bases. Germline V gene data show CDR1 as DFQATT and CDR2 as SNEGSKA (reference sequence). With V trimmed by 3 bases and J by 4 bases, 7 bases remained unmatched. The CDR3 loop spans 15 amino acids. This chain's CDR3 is CSASPLAGISDTQYF. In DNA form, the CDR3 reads TGCAGTGCTAGCCCACTAGCGGGGATCTCAGATACGCAGTATTTT.

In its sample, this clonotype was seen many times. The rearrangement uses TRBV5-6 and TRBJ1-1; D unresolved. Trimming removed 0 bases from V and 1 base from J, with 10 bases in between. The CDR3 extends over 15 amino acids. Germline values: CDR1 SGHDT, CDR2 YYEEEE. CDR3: CASSLGGTPNTEAFF. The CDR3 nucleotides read TGTGCCAGCAGCTTGGGGGGAACCCCGAACACTGAAGCTTTCTTT.

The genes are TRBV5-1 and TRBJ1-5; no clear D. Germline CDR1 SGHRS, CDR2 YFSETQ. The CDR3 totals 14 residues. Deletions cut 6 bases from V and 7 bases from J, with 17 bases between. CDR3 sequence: CASIKSTTRQPQHF. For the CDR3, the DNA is TGCGCCAGCATCAAATCGACTACTCGGCAGCCCCAGCATTTT.

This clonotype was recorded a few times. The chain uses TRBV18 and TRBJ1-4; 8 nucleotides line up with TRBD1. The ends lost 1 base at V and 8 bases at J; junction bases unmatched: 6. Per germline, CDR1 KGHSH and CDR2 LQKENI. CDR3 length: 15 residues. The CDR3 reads CASSPRGDRLEKLFF. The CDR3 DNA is TGTGCCAGCTCACCACGTGGGGACAGGCTCGAAAAACTGTTTTTT.

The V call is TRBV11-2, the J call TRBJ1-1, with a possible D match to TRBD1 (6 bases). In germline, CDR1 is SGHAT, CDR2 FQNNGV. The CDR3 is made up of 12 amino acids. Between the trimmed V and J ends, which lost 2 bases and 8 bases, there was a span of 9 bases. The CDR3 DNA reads TGTGCCAGCAGCTTACCAGGGGCCGAAGCTTTCTTT. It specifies CASSLPGAEAFF.

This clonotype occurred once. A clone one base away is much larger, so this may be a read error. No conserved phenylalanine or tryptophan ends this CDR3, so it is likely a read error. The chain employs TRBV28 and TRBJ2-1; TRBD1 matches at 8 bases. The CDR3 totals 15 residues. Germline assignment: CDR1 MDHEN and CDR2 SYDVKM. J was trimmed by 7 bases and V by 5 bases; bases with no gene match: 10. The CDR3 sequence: CASSRTGIGENEQFS. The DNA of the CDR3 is TGTGCCAGCAGTCGGACAGGGATCGGGGAAAATGAGCAGTTCTCC.

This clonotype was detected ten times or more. In DNA form, the CDR3 reads TGTGCCACCAGCCCGCGCGCGGCGACCACCGGGGAGCTGTTTTTT. Translation: CATSPRAATTGELFF. This chain uses TRBV15 with TRBJ2-2; D unresolved. The germline CDR1 and CDR2 sequences are LNHNV and YYDKDF (reference sequence). V lost 5 bases, J lost 4 bases, and 14 bases lay in between. This CDR3 is built from 15 residues.

In DNA, the CDR3 is TGTGCCAGCAGTCCTATGGTAGACAGGGTGAAAAATCAGCCCCAGCATTTT. It specifies CASSPMVDRVKNQPQHF. The gene calls are TRBV6-6 and TRBJ1-5; 7 nucleotides line up with TRBD1. Per germline, CDR1 MNHNY and CDR2 SVGAGI (reference sequence). The CDR3 totals 17 residues. V lost 5 bases and J lost 4; bases outside the gene matches: 14.

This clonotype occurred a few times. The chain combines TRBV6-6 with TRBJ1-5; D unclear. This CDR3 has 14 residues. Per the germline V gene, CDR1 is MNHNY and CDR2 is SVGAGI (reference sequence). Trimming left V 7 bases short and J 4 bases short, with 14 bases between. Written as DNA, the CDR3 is TGTGCCAGCACCCCGACGGACCGGAATCAGCCCCAGCATTTT. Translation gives CASTPTDRNQPQHF.

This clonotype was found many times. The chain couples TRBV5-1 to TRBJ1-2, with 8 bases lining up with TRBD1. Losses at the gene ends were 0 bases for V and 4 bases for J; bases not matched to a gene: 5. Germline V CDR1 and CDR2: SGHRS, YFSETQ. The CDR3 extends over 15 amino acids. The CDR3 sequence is CASSLDGQGLYGYTF. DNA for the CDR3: TGCGCCAGCAGCTTGGACGGACAGGGACTCTATGGCTACACCTTC.